These 17 T cell receptor beta chains originate from one sample sequenced in a study of cytomegalovirus exposure and HLA in healthy donors. The PCR used 60 Vbeta and 13 Jbeta primers. Generated by immunoSEQ multiplex PCR, the TCRdb table keeps only in-frame clones and is missing some. This listing includes around 200,000 clones. Material: PBMCs. These receptors were taken from a woman aged 25 to 45 in good health and CMV-seropositive.

The J gene is TRBJ1-2, the V gene TRBV7-9; D might be TRBD1 (5 bases). The CDR3 has 14 amino acids. Trimming removed 3 bases from V and 7 bases from J, with 15 bases in between. Germline CDR1 is SEHNR and CDR2 is FQNEAQ (reference sequence). The CDR3 sequence is CASSFKPLQGGYTF. CDR3 DNA: TGTGCCAGCAGCTTCAAGCCCCTGCAGGGTGGCTACACCTTC.

The V gene is TRBV30, the J gene TRBJ2-5; TRBD2 aligns across 9 bases. V lost 2 bases and J lost 6; bases outside the gene matches: 10. CDR1 is GTSNPN and CDR2 is SVGIG in the germline V gene (reference sequence). CDR3 length equals 15 residues. CDR3 sequence reads: CAWSKGSGSFKTQYF. CDR3 nucleotide sequence: TGTGCCTGGAGTAAGGGTAGCGGGAGTTTCAAGACCCAGTACTTC.

The chain recombines TRBV2 with TRBJ1-3; 9 positions agree with TRBD1. V trimming: 1 base; J trimming: 2 bases; junction bases outside the gene matches: 0. There are 15 residues in the CDR3. Per germline, CDR1 SNHLY and CDR2 FYNNEI. The CDR3 here is CASSEGTGAGNTIYF. CDR3 DNA sequence: TGTGCCAGCAGTGAAGGGACAGGGGCTGGAAACACCATATATTTT.

DNA for the CDR3: TGTGCCAGCAGCGCTGGGGGGGTTTTGGATACGCAGTATTTT. Translating it yields CASSAGGVLDTQYF. The V gene is TRBV9, the J gene TRBJ2-3; TRBD2 agrees at 7 bases. V dropped 3 bases and J dropped 6; count of bases not matched to a gene: 7. CDR3 length: 14 amino acids. CDR1 is SGDLS and CDR2 is YYNGEE in the germline V gene.

The genes are TRBV4-3 and TRBJ2-7; 7 positions agree with TRBD2. This CDR3 comprises 15 residues. With V trimmed by 1 base and J by 0 bases, 3 bases remained unmatched. CDR1 and CDR2 (germline): LGHNA, YSLEER. The CDR3 coding sequence is TGCGCCAGCAGCCAAGGGCGCGGGAGCTCCTACGAGCAGTACTTC. Protein product: CASSQGRGSSYEQYF.

The chain combines TRBV6-6 with TRBJ1-2, with 8 bases matching TRBD1. After removal of 0 bases from V and 12 bases from J, the junction contained 3 bases not matched to a gene. This CDR3 region has 12 residues. Germline CDR1 reads MNHNY; CDR2 reads SVGAGI (reference sequence). CDR3 sequence (DNA): TGTGCCAGCAGTTACTCCGACAGGGGCAACACCTTC. As protein: CASSYSDRGNTF.

This chain joins TRBV6-6 and TRBJ1-2; TRBD1 is a possible D gene (5 bases). Per the germline V gene, CDR1 is MNHNY and CDR2 is SVGAGI (reference sequence). Trimming stripped 2 bases from V and 0 bases from J, with 10 bases between. CDR3 length: 15 residues. CDR3 bases: TGTGCCAGCAGTTACGTCTCAGGGCCTAACTATGGCTACACCTTC. Translation: CASSYVSGPNYGYTF.

CDR3 DNA sequence: TGTGCCAGCAGTTGGGACAGGAATGAAAAACTGTTTTTT. This encodes CASSWDRNEKLFF. The chain combines TRBV5-4 with TRBJ1-4, with 8 nucleotides matching TRBD1. This CDR3 contains 13 residues. After removal of 5 bases from V and 5 bases from J, the junction contained 2 bases not matched to a gene. Germline V gene data show CDR1 as SGHNT and CDR2 as YYREEE (reference sequence).

The chain combines TRBV6-1 with TRBJ2-5; 12 nucleotides line up with TRBD1. Germline values: CDR1 MNHNS, CDR2 SASEGT. V lost 7 bases, J lost 5 bases, and 5 bases stayed unmatched. The CDR3 sequence is 14 residues long. The CDR3 DNA sequence: TGTGCCAGCAAGCGGGACAGGGGGCGGGAGACCCAGTACTTC. This codes for CASKRDRGRETQYF.

The V gene is TRBV15, the J gene TRBJ1-1, with D possibly TRBD1 on 5 matching bases. Germline CDR1 is LNHNV and CDR2 is YYDKDF (reference sequence). There are 14 residues in the CDR3. Trimming left V 0 bases short and J 6 bases short, with 11 bases between. The CDR3 is CATSREGEGPEAFF. CDR3 bases: TGTGCCACCAGCAGAGAAGGGGAGGGACCTGAAGCTTTCTTT.

The rearrangement joins TRBV4-3 to TRBJ1-1; TRBD1 is a possible D gene (5 bases). The germline V gene has CDR1 LGHNA and CDR2 YSLEER. V was cut by 1 base and J by 1 base, with 13 bases left in between. The CDR3 consists of 16 residues. The chain's CDR3 is CASSQVFRQRNTEAFF. The CDR3 region has the DNA TGCGCCAGCAGCCAAGTGTTTAGACAGAGGAACACTGAAGCTTTCTTT.

This chain joins TRBV5-6 and TRBJ2-5; D is perhaps TRBD2 (5 bases). This CDR3 region has 15 residues. Trimming removed 3 bases at V and 5 bases at J, with 17 bases between. The V gene's germline CDR1 is SGHDT and CDR2 YYEEEE. The CDR3 nucleotides read TGTGCCAGCAGCTCGGGCCCCCTGTCGGGGGAGACCCAGTACTTC. It encodes CASSSGPLSGETQYF.

This chain links TRBV6-1 with TRBJ2-7; weak D call: TRBD1 (6 bases). Germline V gene lookup returns CDR1 MNHNS and CDR2 SASEGT. This CDR3 has 15 residues. V lost 3 bases and J lost 5, with 17 bases in between. The CDR3 DNA reads TGTGCCAGCAGTGATCTGAGAACGTACAGGGACGAGCAGTACTTC. Its protein is CASSDLRTYRDEQYF.

The chain couples TRBV19 to TRBJ2-1; D call uncertain. CDR1 and CDR2 (germline): LNHDA, SQIVND (reference sequence). The V end was cut by 7 bases, the J end by 0 bases, with 7 bases between. This CDR3 is built from 13 residues. The CDR3 spells CASNSGSYNEQFF. Here the CDR3 DNA reads TGTGCCAGTAATTCAGGCTCCTACAATGAGCAGTTCTTC.

This chain connects TRBV7-2 to TRBJ1-4, with 9 bases matching TRBD1. Germline V CDR1 and CDR2: SGHTA, FQGNSA. The CDR3 spans 16 residues. The trim removed 6 bases at V and 4 bases at J, leaving 9 bases unmatched. CDR3 sequence: CASRPGQGLVNEKLFF. As DNA, the CDR3 is TGTGCCAGCAGACCGGGACAGGGATTAGTTAATGAAAAACTGTTTTTT.

The rearrangement uses TRBV6-6 and TRBJ1-1; D uncertain. The CDR3 has 13 amino acids. V was clipped by 4 bases and J by 4 bases, with 10 bases between them. Germline CDR1 is MNHNY and CDR2 is SVGAGI (reference sequence). The CDR3 sequence is CASSSTRITEAFF. The CDR3 nucleotides read TGTGCCAGCAGTTCGACACGGATCACTGAAGCTTTCTTT.

The rearrangement links TRBV7-9 to TRBJ2-4; D is unresolved. The germline gives CDR1 SEHNR, CDR2 FQNEAQ (reference sequence). The CDR3 contains 16 residues. The germline V and J ends were trimmed by 0 bases and 0 bases, with 9 bases remaining between them. In DNA, the CDR3 is TGTGCCAGCAGCTTAGCGCTGGCAGTAGCCAAAAACATTCAGTACTTC. Its translation: CASSLALAVAKNIQYF.